The sequence of this T cell receptor (beta chain) was determined in a study of T cell repertoires in cytomegalovirus infection. Across the whole study: CMV infection and matching HLA type were both indicated by public TCR beta signatures. General study results and limits: CMV-specific TCR beta clonotypes restricted by HLA-C were the ones dominating the ex vivo response.

With regard to this clonotype: Its antigen is as yet unknown.

MiXCR, run by TCRdb on the reads, gives a single entry per CDR3 protein. The sample yields around 450,000 distinct CDR3 sequences, around 11% seen once. Sequenced sample: PBMCs. This clonotype was obtained from a human donor in good health (CMV status not recorded). Some clones in this sample may be carry-over from other donors' samples.

The CDR3 protein is CATSTSRVGLGYNEQFF. DNA for the CDR3: TGTGCCACCAGCACCTCCCGCGTGGGGTTGGGCTACAATGAGCAGTTCTTC. The rearrangement joins TRBV15 to TRBJ2-1; D is uncertain. The V and J ends lost 4 bases and 3 bases respectively, with 19 bases between them. Per germline, CDR1 LNHNV and CDR2 YYDKDF (reference sequence). There are 17 residues in the CDR3.